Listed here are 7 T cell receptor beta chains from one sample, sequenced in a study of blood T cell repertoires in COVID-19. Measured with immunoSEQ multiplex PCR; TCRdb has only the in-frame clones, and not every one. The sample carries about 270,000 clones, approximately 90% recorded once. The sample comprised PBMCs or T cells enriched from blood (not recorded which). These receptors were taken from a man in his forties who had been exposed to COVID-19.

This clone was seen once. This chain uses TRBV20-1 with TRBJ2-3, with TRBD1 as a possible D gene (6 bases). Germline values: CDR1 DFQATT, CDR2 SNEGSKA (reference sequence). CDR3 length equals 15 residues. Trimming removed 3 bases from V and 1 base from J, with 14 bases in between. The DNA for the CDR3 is TGCAGTGCTAGTTCAGGGGCGAGGGGCACAGATACGCAGTATTTT. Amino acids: CSASSGARGTDTQYF.

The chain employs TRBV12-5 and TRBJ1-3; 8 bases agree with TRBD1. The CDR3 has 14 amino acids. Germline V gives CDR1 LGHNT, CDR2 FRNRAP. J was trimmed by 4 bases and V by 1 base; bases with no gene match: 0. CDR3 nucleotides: TGTGCTAGTGGTTTGGGGACAGGGGGAAACACCATATATTTT. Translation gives CASGLGTGGNTIYF.

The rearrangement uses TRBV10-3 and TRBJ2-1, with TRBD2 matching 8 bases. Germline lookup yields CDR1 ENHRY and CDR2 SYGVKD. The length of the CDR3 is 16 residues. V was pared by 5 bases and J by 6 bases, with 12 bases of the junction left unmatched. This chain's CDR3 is CAISLEREWFGNEQFF. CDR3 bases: TGTGCCATCAGTTTGGAGCGGGAGTGGTTTGGCAATGAGCAGTTCTTC.

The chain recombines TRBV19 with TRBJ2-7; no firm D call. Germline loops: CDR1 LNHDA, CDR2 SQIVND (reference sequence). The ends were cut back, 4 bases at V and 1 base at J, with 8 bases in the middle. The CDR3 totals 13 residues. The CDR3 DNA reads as TGTGCCAGTAGTACAGGATCTTCCTACGAGCAGTACTTC. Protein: CASSTGSSYEQYF. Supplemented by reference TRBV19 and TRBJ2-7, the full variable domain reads DGGITQSPKYLFRKEGQNVTLSCEQNLNHDAMYWYRQDPGQGLRLIYYSQIVNDFQKGDIAEGYSVSREKKESFPLTVTSAQKNPTAFYLCASSTGSSYEQYFGPGTRLTVT.

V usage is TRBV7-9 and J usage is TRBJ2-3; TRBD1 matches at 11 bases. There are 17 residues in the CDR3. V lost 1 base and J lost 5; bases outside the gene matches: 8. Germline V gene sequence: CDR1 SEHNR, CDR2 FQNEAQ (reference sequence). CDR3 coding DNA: TGTGCCAGCAGCTTAGGACGAACCGGGACAGGGGGAGATACGCAGTATTTT. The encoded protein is CASSLGRTGTGGDTQYF.

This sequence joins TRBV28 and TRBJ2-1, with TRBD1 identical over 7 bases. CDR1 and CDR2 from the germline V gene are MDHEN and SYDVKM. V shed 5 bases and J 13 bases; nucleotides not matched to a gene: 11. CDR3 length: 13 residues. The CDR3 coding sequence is TGTGCCAGCAGTATCAAACAGGGGTTTGAACAGTTCTTC. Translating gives CASSIKQGFEQFF.

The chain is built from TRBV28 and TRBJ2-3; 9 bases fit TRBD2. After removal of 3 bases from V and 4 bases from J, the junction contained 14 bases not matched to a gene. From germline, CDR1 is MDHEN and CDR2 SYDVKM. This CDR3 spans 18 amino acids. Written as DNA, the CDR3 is TGTGCCAGCAGTTTGGCGCAGGCGGGAGGGGGTCGGGCAGATACGCAGTATTTT. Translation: CASSLAQAGGGRADTQYF.